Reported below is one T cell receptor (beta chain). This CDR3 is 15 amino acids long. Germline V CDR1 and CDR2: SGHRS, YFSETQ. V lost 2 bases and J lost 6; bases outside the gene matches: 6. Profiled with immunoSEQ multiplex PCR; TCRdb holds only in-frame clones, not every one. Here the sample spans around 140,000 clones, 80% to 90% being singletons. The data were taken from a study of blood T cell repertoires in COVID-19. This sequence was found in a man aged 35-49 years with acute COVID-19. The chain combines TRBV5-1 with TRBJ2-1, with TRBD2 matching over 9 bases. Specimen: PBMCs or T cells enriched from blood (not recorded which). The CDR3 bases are TGCGCCAGCAGCTTCTTAGGACTAGCGACCAATGAGCAGTTCTTC. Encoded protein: CASSFLGLATNEQFF.